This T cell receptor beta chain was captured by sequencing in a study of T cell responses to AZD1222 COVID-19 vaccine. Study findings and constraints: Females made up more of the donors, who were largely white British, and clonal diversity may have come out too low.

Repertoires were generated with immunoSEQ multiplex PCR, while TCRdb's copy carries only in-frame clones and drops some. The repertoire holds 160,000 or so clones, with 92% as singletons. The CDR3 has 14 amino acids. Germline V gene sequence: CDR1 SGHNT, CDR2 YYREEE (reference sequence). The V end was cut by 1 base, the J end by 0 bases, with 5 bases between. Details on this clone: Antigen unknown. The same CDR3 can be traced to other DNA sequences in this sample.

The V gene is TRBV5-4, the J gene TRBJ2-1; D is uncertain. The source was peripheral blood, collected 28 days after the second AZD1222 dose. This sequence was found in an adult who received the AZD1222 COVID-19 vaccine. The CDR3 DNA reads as TGTGCCAGCAGCTTGAGGGACTCCTACAATGAGCAGTTCTTC. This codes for CASSLRDSYNEQFF.